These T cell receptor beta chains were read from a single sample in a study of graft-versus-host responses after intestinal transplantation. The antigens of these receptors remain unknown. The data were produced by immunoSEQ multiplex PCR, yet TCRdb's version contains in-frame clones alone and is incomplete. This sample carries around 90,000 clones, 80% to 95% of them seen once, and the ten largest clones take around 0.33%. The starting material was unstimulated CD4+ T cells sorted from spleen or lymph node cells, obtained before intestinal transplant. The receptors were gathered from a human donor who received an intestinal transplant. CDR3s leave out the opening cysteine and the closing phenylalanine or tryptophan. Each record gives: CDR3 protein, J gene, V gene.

cdr3_aa: ASSLRDRDFEKLF
j_call: TRBJ1-4
v_call: TRBV28

cdr3_aa: ASSPYMDSNQPQH
j_call: TRBJ1-5
v_call: TRBV18

cdr3_aa: ASSTRGVSIQY
j_call: TRBJ2-4
v_call: TRBV19

cdr3_aa: ATSRDGTGPSVNTEAF
j_call: TRBJ1-1
v_call: TRBV15

cdr3_aa: ASSLAASYEQY
j_call: TRBJ2-7
v_call: TRBV5-1

cdr3_aa: ASSSPTGGANEKLF
j_call: TRBJ1-4
v_call: TRBV7-3

cdr3_aa: ASGLYKRSRGTGELF
j_call: TRBJ2-2
v_call: TRBV28

cdr3_aa: ASSPTGGYNTEAF
j_call: TRBJ1-1
v_call: TRBV9

cdr3_aa: ASSEGTGAHEQY
j_call: TRBJ2-7
v_call: TRBV6-1

cdr3_aa: ASSSDGSSGNTIY
j_call: TRBJ1-3
v_call: TRBV7-9

cdr3_aa: ASRPVILWTDSSSSGANVLT
j_call: TRBJ2-6
v_call: TRBV27

cdr3_aa: ASSSTPLRAGGGGNTIY
j_call: TRBJ1-3
v_call: TRBV28

cdr3_aa: ASSIHRENYGYT
j_call: TRBJ1-2
v_call: TRBV19

cdr3_aa: ASCRKQSSGNTIY
j_call: TRBJ1-3
v_call: TRBV19

cdr3_aa: ASSYSLTDQETQY
j_call: TRBJ2-5
v_call: TRBV6-5

cdr3_aa: ASSRNTWGVPYTEAF
j_call: TRBJ1-1
v_call: TRBV7-9

cdr3_aa: ASSQGLPRGDTQY
j_call: TRBJ2-3
v_call: TRBV6-5

cdr3_aa: ASSLFGGPNSPLH
j_call: TRBJ1-6
v_call: TRBV5-8

cdr3_aa: ASTRTGNTEAF
j_call: TRBJ1-1
v_call: TRBV6-5

cdr3_aa: ASRAQGGWETQY
j_call: TRBJ2-5
v_call: TRBV6-5

cdr3_aa: ASSLGSSGGTDTQY
j_call: TRBJ2-3
v_call: TRBV5-1

cdr3_aa: ASNQFRESSSAF
j_call: TRBJ1-1
v_call: TRBV19

cdr3_aa: ASRSSGFGNTIY
j_call: TRBJ1-3
v_call: TRBV19

cdr3_aa: ASSPQTTYGYT
j_call: TRBJ1-2
v_call: TRBV21-1

cdr3_aa: ASSFTHSLAGLYNEQF
j_call: TRBJ2-1
v_call: TRBV7-3

cdr3_aa: ASSEDRTGGGKTQY
j_call: TRBJ2-5
v_call: TRBV2

cdr3_aa: ASRTFLQGRAYEQY
j_call: TRBJ2-7
v_call: TRBV27

cdr3_aa: ASSFSWAGPNQPQH
j_call: TRBJ1-5
v_call: TRBV5-8

cdr3_aa: SVEVGTTRAF
j_call: TRBJ1-1
v_call: TRBV29-1

cdr3_aa: RGSTEAF
j_call: TRBJ1-1
v_call: TRBV20-1

cdr3_aa: ASSPELRSEQF
j_call: TRBJ2-1
v_call: TRBV6-1

cdr3_aa: ASSPSSSSNEQF
j_call: TRBJ2-1
v_call: TRBV9

cdr3_aa: ASTTGVGYT
j_call: TRBJ1-2
v_call: TRBV19

cdr3_aa: ASSQGAGGPVGELF
j_call: TRBJ2-2
v_call: TRBV4-2

cdr3_aa: ASSHRDSNQPQH
j_call: TRBJ1-5
v_call: TRBV4-2

cdr3_aa: ASSGSRNTEAF
j_call: TRBJ1-1
v_call: TRBV7-8

cdr3_aa: ASSLVRAGLGANVLT
j_call: TRBJ2-6
v_call: TRBV28

cdr3_aa: ASSIGYEQGYEQY
j_call: TRBJ2-7
v_call: TRBV19

cdr3_aa: ASRPNRVEGEKLF
j_call: TRBJ1-4
v_call: TRBV27

cdr3_aa: ASSIVQGDQPQH
j_call: TRBJ1-5
v_call: TRBV19

cdr3_aa: ASSYSGGRNYGYT
j_call: TRBJ1-2
v_call: TRBV6-5

cdr3_aa: ASSQWEGGGYGYT
j_call: TRBJ1-2
v_call: TRBV14

cdr3_aa: ASSPNPWAGPLYEQY
j_call: TRBJ2-7
v_call: TRBV7-9

cdr3_aa: ASSVTGTGQLNTEAF
j_call: TRBJ1-1
v_call: TRBV18

cdr3_aa: ASSEEGRDREAF
j_call: TRBJ1-1
v_call: TRBV6-4

cdr3_aa: ASKRDRLAGRGGGETQY
j_call: TRBJ2-5
v_call: TRBV27

cdr3_aa: ASSYRDYEQY
j_call: TRBJ2-7
v_call: TRBV6-6

cdr3_aa: ASSTPEGTDTQY
j_call: TRBJ2-3
v_call: TRBV19

cdr3_aa: ASSLDGYNQPQH
j_call: TRBJ1-5
v_call: TRBV5-1

cdr3_aa: ASSLSETYEQY
j_call: TRBJ2-7
v_call: TRBV11-3

cdr3_aa: ATSPRTGGGDEQF
j_call: TRBJ2-1
v_call: TRBV15